Following are 3 T cell receptor beta chains from one sample sequenced in a study of blood T cell repertoires in COVID-19. Sequencing used immunoSEQ multiplex PCR; TCRdb keeps in-frame clones, though not all of them. The sample records about 27,000 clones, 88% being singletons. Material: peripheral blood. These receptors were taken from a woman between 50 and 59 years old with active COVID-19.

The V gene is TRBV3-1 (or the pseudogene TRBV3-2), the J gene TRBJ1-5; 11 bases fit TRBD1. The germline gives CDR1 LGHDT, CDR2 YNNKEL (reference sequence). Germline trimming cut 3 bases from V and 1 base from J; bases unmatched to any gene: 5. This CDR3 has 17 residues. This CDR3 is CASSQGQGGMSNQPQHF. The CDR3 DNA sequence: TGTGCCAGCAGCCAGGGACAGGGGGGGATGAGCAATCAGCCCCAGCATTTT.

This clone was counted a few times. The chain recombines TRBV19 with TRBJ1-1; D might be TRBD1 (6 bases). Per germline, CDR1 LNHDA and CDR2 SQIVND (reference sequence). This CDR3 is 13 amino acids long. With 1 base removed from V and 3 bases from J, the gap between germline ends came to 6 bases. The CDR3 loop is CASSIGQDTEAFF. CDR3 nucleotide sequence: TGTGCCAGTAGTATAGGACAGGACACTGAAGCTTTCTTT.

The J gene is TRBJ2-1, the V gene TRBV7-3, with 8 bases lining up with TRBD2. Germline V gives CDR1 SGHTA, CDR2 FQGTGA. The V and J ends lost 4 bases and 3 bases, in that order; junction bases with no gene match: 20. This CDR3 comprises 20 residues. CDR3 in DNA: TGTGCCAGCAGCTGGGTGGAGAGCGGGAGAGTTCTTAGTGACTACAATGAGCAGTTCTTC. This translates into CASSWVESGRVLSDYNEQFF.